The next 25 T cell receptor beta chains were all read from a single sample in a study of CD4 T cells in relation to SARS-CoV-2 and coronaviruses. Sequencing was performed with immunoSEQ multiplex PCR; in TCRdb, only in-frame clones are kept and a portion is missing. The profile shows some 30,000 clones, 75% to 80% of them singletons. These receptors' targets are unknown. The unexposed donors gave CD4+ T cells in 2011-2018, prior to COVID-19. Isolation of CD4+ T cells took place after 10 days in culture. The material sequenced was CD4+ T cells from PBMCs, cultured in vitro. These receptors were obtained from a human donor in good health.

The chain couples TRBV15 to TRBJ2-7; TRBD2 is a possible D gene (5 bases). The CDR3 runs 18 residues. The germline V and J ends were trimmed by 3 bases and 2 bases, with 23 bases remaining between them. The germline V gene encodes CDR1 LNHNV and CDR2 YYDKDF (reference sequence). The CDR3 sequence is CATSSPSGTVGKAYEQYF. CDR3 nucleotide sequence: TGTGCCACCAGCAGCCCCTCGGGAACAGTTGGAAAAGCCTACGAGCAGTACTTC.

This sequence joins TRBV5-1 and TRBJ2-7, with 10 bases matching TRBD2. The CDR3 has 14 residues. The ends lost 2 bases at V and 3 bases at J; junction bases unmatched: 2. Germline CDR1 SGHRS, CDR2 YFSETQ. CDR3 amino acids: CASSFVAGGYEQYF. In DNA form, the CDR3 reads TGCGCCAGCAGCTTCGTAGCGGGAGGCTACGAGCAGTACTTC.

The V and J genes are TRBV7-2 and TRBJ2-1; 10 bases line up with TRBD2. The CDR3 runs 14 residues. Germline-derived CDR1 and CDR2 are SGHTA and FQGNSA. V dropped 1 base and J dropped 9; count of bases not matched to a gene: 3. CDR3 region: CASSLGGTSVEQFF. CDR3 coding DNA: TGTGCCAGCAGCTTAGGGGGGACTAGCGTTGAGCAGTTCTTC.

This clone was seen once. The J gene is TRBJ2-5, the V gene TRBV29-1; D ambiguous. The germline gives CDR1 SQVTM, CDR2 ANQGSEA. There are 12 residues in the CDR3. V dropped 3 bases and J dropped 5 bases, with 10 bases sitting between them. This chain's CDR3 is CSVDRLGETQYF. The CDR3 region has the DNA TGCAGCGTTGATCGCTTAGGGGAGACCCAGTACTTC.

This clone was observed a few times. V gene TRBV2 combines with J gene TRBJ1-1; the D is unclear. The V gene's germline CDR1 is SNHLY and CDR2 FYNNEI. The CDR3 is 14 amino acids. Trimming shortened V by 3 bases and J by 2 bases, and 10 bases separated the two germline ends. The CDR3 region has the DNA TGTGCCAGCAGTGAGGGTCACCTTAACACTGAAGCTTTCTTT. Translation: CASSEGHLNTEAFF. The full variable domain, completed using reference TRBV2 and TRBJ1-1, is EPEVTQTPSHQVTQMGQEVILRCVPISNHLYFYWYRQILGQKVEFLVSFYNNEISEKSEIFDDQFSVERPDGSNFTLKIRSTKLEDSAMYFCASSEGHLNTEAFFGQGTRLTVV.

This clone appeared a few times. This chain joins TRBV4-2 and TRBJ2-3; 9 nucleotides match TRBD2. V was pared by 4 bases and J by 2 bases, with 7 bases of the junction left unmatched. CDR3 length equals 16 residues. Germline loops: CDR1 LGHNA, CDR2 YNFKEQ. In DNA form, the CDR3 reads TGTGCCAGCAGCCGTACTAGCGGGCCGAACACAGATACGCAGTATTTT. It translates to CASSRTSGPNTDTQYF.

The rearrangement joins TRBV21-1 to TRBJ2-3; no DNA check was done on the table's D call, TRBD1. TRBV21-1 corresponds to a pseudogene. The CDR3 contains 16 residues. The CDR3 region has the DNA TGTGCCAGCAGCCCCCAGGACAGGGGGCGCCCAGATACGCAGTATTTT. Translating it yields CASSPQDRGRPDTQYF.

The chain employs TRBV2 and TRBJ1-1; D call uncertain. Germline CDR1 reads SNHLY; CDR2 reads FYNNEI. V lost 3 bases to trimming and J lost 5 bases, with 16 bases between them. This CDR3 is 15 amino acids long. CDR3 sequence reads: CASSEFGNVMTEAFF. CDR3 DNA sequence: TGTGCCAGCAGTGAGTTTGGTAACGTTATGACTGAAGCTTTCTTT.

The CDR3 DNA reads as TGTGCCAGCAGCGGGCCTACCCCCTACGAGCAGTACTTC. This codes for CASSGPTPYEQYF. This chain connects TRBV9 to TRBJ2-7; D call uncertain. This CDR3 spans 13 amino acids. Trimming pared 3 bases from V and 2 bases from J, leaving 9 bases between. Germline loops: CDR1 SGDLS, CDR2 YYNGEE. The full variable domain, its missing parts supplied by reference TRBV9 and TRBJ2-7, is DSGVTQTPKHLITATGQRVTLRCSPRSGDLSVYWYQQSLDQGLQFLIQYYNGEERAKGNILERFSAQQFPDLHSELNLSSLELGDSALYFCASSGPTPYEQYFGPGTRLTVT.

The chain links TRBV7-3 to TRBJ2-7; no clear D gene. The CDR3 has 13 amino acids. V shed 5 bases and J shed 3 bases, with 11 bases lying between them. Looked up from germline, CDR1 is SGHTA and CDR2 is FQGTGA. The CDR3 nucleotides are TGTGCCAGCAGCCCGGACGGGTTCTACGAGCAGTACTTC. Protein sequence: CASSPDGFYEQYF.

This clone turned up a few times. The CDR3 spells CASSNSYEQYF. CDR3 nucleotide sequence: TGTGCCAGCAGTAACTCCTACGAGCAGTACTTC. V is TRBV2 and J is TRBJ2-7, with no clear D. The length of the CDR3 is 11 residues. Trimming shortened V by 5 bases and J by 0 bases, and 2 bases separated the two germline ends. Germline loops: CDR1 SNHLY, CDR2 FYNNEI.

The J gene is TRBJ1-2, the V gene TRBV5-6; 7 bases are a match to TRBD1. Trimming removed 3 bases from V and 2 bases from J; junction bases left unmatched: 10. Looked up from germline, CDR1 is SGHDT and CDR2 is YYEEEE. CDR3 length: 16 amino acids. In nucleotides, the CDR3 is TGTGCCAGCAGCTCGATGCCGGGACAGAGGAACTATGGCTACACCTTC. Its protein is CASSSMPGQRNYGYTF.

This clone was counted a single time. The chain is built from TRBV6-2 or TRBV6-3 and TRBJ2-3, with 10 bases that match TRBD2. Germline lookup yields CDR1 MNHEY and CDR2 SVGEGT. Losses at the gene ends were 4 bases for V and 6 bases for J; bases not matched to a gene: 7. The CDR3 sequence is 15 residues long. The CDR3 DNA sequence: TGTGCCAGCAGTTTTACTAGCGGGGATTCGGATACGCAGTATTTT. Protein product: CASSFTSGDSDTQYF.

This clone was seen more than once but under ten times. The CDR3 here is CASSRDRLSYEQYF. In nucleotides, the CDR3 is TGCGCCAGCAGCCGTGACAGGCTCTCCTACGAGCAGTACTTC. The chain combines TRBV5-1 with TRBJ2-7; D possibly corresponds to TRBD1 (6 bases). CDR1 is SGHRS, CDR2 YFSETQ, per germline. This CDR3 contains 14 residues. V shed 4 bases and J shed 0 bases, with 11 bases lying between them.

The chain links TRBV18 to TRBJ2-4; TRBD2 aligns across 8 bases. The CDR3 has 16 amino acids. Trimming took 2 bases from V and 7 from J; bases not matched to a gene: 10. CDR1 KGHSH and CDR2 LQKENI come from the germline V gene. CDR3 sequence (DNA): TGTGCCAGCTCACCAACGGGCGGGGGGCCATATAACATTCAGTACTTC. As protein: CASSPTGGGPYNIQYF.

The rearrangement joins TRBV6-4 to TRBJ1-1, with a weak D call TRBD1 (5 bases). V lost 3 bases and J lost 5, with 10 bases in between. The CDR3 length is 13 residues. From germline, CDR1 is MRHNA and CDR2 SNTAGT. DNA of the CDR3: TGTGCCAGCAGTGAGGCCAGGGAAACTGAAGCTTTCTTT. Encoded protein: CASSEARETEAFF.

Written as DNA, the CDR3 is TGCGCCAGCAGTGAGACTAGATCCTACGAGCAGTACTTC. Translating gives CASSETRSYEQYF. The V gene is TRBV10-2, the J gene TRBJ2-7; maybe TRBD2 (5 bases). The V and J ends lost 2 bases and 1 base respectively, with 6 bases between them. Looked up from germline, CDR1 is WSHSY and CDR2 is SAAADI. This CDR3 spans 13 amino acids.

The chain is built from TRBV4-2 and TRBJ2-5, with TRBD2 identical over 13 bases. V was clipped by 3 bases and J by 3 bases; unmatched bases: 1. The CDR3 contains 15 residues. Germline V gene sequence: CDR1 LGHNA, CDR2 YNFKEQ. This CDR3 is CASSHTSGREETQYF. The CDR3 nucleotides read TGTGCCAGCAGCCATACTAGCGGGAGGGAAGAGACCCAGTACTTC.

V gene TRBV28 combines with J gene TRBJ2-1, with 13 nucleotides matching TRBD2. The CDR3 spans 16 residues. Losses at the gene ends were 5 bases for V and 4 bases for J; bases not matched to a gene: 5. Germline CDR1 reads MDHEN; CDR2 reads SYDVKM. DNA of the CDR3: TGTGCCAGCAGTACGACTAGCGGGGGGTCATACAATGAGCAGTTCTTC. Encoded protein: CASSTTSGGSYNEQFF.

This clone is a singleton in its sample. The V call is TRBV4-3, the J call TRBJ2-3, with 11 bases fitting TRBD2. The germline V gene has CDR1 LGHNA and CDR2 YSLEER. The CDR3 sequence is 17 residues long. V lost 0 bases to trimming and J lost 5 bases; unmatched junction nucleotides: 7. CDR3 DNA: TGCGCCAGCAGCCAAGATTCGTCTAGCGGGGGGAAAGATACGCAGTATTTT. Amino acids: CASSQDSSSGGKDTQYF.

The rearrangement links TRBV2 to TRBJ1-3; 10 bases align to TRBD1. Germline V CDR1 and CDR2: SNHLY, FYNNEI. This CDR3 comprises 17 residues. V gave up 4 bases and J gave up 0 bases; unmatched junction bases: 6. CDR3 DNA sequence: TGTGCCAGCAGTGTCCGACAGGGGGCGAACTCTGGAAACACCATATATTTT. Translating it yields CASSVRQGANSGNTIYF.

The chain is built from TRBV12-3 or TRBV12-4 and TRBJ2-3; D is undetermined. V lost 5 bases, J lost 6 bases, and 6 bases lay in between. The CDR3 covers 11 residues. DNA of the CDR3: TGTGCCAGCAGTGCCTACGATACGCAGTATTTT. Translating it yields CASSAYDTQYF.

CDR3 nucleotides: TGCGCCAGCAGCTTGGGACAGGGGGACTATGGCTACACCTTC. Amino acids: CASSLGQGDYGYTF. V and J are TRBV5-1 and TRBJ1-2, with 9 nucleotides matching TRBD1. The CDR3 is 14 residues long. J gave up 3 bases and V 0 bases, and 0 bases lay outside the gene matches. Per germline, CDR1 SGHRS and CDR2 YFSETQ. Supplemented by reference TRBV5-1 and TRBJ1-2, the full variable domain reads KAGVTQTPRYLIKTRGQQVTLSCSPISGHRSVSWYQQTPGQGLQFLFEYFSETQRNKGNFPGRFSGRQFSNSRSEMNVSTLELGDSALYLCASSLGQGDYGYTFGSGTRLTVV.

DNA of the CDR3: TGTGCCAGTAGTATAGACGGGGGCTGGGATCAGCCCCAGCATTTT. The encoded protein is CASSIDGGWDQPQHF. This chain connects TRBV19 to TRBJ1-5; possibly TRBD1 for D (6 bases). The germline CDR1 and CDR2 sequences are LNHDA and SQIVND (reference sequence). V was cut by 0 bases and J by 5 bases, with 11 bases left in between. This CDR3 comprises 15 residues.

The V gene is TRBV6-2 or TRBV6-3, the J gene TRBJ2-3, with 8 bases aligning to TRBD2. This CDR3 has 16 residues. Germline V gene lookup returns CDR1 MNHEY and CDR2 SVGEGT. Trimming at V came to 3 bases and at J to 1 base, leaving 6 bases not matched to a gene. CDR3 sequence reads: CASSYVASGRTDTQYF. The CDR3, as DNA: TGTGCCAGCAGTTATGTGGCTAGCGGGCGCACAGATACGCAGTATTTT.